A selection of T cell receptor beta chains follows, all from one sample in a study of metastatic and nonmetastatic thyroid tumors. Via MiXCR, TCRdb re-called the PCR reads. The profile covers about 53,000 clones, with 20% appearing a single time and 3.5% to 5% taken by the ten largest. Material for sequencing was blood. The receptors were gathered from a female donor with papillary thyroid cancer or a benign thyroid nodule (not recorded which). Some clones in this sample may be carry-over from other donors' samples. CDR3s include the opening cysteine and the closing phenylalanine or tryptophan. Fields, in order: J gene, clone size, V gene, D gene, CDR3 DNA, CDR3 protein. D genes are given only for firm matches. Some rows have no size entry. The others give once, few or many, or a class for an expanded clone.

TRBJ1-4	many	TRBV5-1	-	TGCGCCAGCAGCTTGTACGGAGCAACTAATGAAAAACTGTTTTTT	CASSLYGATNEKLFF
TRBJ1-3	many	TRBV9	-	TGTGCCAGCAGCGTAAGGGGACTGAGTACCTCTGGAAACACCATATATTTT	CASSVRGLSTSGNTIYF
TRBJ2-2	-	TRBV6-1	TRBD1	TGTGCCAGCATTCAACAGGGGAACGTCGGGGATCTGTTTTTT	CASIQQGNVGDLFF
TRBJ2-1	-	TRBV18	-	TGTGCCAGCTCACCACTGGTACTAGCCTGTGCTGAGCAGTTCTTC	CASSPLVLACAEQFF
TRBJ1-5	once	TRBV13	-	TGTGCCAGCAGCTTAAGGAATCAGCCCCAGCATTTT	CASSLRNQPQHF
TRBJ2-7	-	TRBV6-5	-	TGTGCCAGCAGCTACAGTGCACTGGTTTACGAGCAGTACTTC	CASSYSALVYEQYF
TRBJ1-2	many	TRBV6-1	TRBD1	TGTGCCACCAGGGGGGGTTTGGACTATGGCTACACCTTC	CATRGGLDYGYTF
TRBJ2-5	many	TRBV25-1	TRBD2	TGTGCCAGCAGTGAACAGGACGGGAGGGAGACCCAGTACTTC	CASSEQDGRETQYF
TRBJ1-1	many	TRBV20-1	-	TGCAGTGCTACCCCAACCGGGACGGCCCCTATGAACACTGAAGCTTTCTTT	CSATPTGTAPMNTEAFF
TRBJ2-3	many	TRBV7-3	-	TGTGCCAGCAGCCGGGACCGGGGCACAGATACGCAGTATTTT	CASSRDRGTDTQYF
TRBJ2-3	many	TRBV3-1	-	TGTGCCAGCAGCCAAGGCTTACGTTTTTCGGGTAGCACAGATACGCAGTATTTT	CASSQGLRFSGSTDTQYF
TRBJ2-7	once	TRBV18	-	TGTGCCAGCTCACCACGGTCTAAGAACGAGCAGTACTTC	CASSPRSKNEQYF